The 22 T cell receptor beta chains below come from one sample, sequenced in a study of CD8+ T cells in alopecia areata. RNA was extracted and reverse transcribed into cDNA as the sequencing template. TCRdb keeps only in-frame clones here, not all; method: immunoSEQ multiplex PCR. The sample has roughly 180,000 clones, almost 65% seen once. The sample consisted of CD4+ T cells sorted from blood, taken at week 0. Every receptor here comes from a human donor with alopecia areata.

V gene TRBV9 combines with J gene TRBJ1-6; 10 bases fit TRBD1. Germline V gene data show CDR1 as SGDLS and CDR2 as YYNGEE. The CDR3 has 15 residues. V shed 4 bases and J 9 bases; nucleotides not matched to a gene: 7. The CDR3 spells CASSSEDRGISPLHF. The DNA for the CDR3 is TGTGCCAGCAGCTCCGAGGACAGGGGGATTTCACCCCTCCACTTT. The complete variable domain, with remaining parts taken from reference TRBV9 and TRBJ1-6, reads DSGVTQTPKHLITATGQRVTLRCSPRSGDLSVYWYQQSLDQGLQFLIQYYNGEERAKGNILERFSAQQFPDLHSELNLSSLELGDSALYFCASSSEDRGISPLHFGNGTRLTVT.

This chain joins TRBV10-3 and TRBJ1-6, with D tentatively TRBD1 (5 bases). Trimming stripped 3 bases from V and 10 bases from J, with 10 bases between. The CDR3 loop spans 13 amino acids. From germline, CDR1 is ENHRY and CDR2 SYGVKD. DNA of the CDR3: TGTGCCATCAGTGAAGGGGTTTACTCACCCCTCCACTTT. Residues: CAISEGVYSPLHF.

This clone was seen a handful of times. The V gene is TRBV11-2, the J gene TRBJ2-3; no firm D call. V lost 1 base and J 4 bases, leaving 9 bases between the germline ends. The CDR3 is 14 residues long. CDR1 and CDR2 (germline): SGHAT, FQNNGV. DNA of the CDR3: TGTGCCAGCAGCTTAGTCCATGGGGCAGATACGCAGTATTTT. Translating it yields CASSLVHGADTQYF.

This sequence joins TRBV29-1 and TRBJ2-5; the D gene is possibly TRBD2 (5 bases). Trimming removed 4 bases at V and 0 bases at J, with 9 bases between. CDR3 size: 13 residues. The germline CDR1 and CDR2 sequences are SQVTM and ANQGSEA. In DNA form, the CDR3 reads TGCAGCGTTGGGACTGCGTACCAAGAGACCCAGTACTTC. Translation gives CSVGTAYQETQYF.

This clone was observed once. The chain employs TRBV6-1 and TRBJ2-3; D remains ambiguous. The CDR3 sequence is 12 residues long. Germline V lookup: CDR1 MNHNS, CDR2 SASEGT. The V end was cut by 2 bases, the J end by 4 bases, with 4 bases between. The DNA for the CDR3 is TGTGCCAGCAGTGAACAGGCAGATACGCAGTATTTT. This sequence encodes CASSEQADTQYF.

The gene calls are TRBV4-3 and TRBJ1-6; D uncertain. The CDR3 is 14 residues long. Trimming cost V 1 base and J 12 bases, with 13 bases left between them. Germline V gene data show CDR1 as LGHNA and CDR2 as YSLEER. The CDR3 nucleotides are TGCGCCAGCAGCCAAGGGTCGGGGAACCTACCCCTCCACTTT. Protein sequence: CASSQGSGNLPLHF.

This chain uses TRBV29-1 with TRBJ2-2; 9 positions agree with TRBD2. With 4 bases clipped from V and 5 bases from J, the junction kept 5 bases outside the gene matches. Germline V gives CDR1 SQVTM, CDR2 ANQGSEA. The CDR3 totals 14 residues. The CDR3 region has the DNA TGCAGCGTTGCCGCGGGGGGGCCTACCGGGGAGCTGTTTTTT. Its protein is CSVAAGGPTGELFF.

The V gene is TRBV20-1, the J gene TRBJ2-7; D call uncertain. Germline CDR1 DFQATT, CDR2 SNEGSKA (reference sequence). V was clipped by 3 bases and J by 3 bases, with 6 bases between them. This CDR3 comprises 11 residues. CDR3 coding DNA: TGCAGTGCTAGCGTGCGCTACGAGCAGTACTTC. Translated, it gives CSASVRYEQYF.

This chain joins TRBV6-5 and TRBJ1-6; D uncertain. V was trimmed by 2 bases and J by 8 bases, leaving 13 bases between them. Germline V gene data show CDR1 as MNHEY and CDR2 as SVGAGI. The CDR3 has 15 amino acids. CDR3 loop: CASSYTQTLDSPLHF. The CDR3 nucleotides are TGTGCCAGCAGTTACACGCAGACCTTGGATTCACCCCTCCACTTT.

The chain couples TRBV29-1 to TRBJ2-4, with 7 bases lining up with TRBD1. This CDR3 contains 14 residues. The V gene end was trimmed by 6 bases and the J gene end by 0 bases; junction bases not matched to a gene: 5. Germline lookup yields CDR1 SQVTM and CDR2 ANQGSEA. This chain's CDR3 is CSVPDRVAKNIQYF. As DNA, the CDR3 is TGCAGCGTACCCGACAGGGTAGCCAAAAACATTCAGTACTTC.

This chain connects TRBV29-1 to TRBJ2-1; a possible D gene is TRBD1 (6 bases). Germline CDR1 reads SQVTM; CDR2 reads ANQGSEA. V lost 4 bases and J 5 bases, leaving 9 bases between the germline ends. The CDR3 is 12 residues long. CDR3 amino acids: CSVVRGNNEQFF. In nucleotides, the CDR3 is TGCAGCGTTGTCAGGGGAAACAATGAGCAGTTCTTC.

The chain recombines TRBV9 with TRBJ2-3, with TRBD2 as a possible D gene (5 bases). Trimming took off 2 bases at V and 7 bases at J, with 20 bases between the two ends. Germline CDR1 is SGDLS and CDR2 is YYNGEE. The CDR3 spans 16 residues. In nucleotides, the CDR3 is TGTGCCAGCAGCGTTTTGTCGGACCTAGCCCTCCATACGCAGTATTTT. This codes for CASSVLSDLALHTQYF.

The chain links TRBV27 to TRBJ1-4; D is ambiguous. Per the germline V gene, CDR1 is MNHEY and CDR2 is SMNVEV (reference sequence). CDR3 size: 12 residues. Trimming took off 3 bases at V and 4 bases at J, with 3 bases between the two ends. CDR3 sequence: CASSFLNEKLFF. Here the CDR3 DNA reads TGTGCCAGCAGTTTCCTTAATGAAAAACTGTTTTTT.

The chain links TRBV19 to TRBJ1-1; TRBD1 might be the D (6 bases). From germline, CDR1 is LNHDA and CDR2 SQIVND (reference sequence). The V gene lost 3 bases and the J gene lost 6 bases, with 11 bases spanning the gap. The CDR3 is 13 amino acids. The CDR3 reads CASSMRGAAEAFF. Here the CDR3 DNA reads TGTGCCAGTAGTATGAGGGGGGCGGCTGAAGCTTTCTTT.

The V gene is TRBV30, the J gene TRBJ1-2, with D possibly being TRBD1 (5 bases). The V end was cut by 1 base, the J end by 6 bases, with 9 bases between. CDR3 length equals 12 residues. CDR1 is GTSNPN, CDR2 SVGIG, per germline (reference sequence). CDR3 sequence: CAWSAGRHGYTF. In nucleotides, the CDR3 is TGTGCCTGGAGTGCAGGGAGACATGGCTACACCTTC.

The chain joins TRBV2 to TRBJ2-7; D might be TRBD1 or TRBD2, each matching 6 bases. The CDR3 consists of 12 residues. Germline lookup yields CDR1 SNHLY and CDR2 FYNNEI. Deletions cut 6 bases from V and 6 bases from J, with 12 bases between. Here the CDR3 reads CASSRGLIEQYF. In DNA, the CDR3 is TGTGCCAGCAGCAGGGGACTTATCGAGCAGTACTTC.

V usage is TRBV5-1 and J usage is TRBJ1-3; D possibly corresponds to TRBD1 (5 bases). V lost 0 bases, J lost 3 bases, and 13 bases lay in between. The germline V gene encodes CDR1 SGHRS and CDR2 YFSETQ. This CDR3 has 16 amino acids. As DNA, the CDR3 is TGCGCCAGCAGCTTGGATGTCAGCAGGGTTGGAAACACCATATATTTT. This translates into CASSLDVSRVGNTIYF.

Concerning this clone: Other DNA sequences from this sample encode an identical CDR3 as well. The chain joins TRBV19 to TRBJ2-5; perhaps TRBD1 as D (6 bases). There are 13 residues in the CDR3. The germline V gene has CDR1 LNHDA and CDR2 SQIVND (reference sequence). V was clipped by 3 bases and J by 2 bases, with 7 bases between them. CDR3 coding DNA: TGTGCCAGTAGTATCGGGACACAAGAGACCCAGTACTTC. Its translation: CASSIGTQETQYF.

CDR3 residues: CASSSTDEKLFF. CDR3 sequence (DNA): TGTGCCAGCAGCTCGACCGATGAAAAACTGTTTTTT. The chain uses TRBV7-2 and TRBJ1-4; D uncertain. Trimming pared 4 bases from V and 6 bases from J, leaving 6 bases between. Per the germline V gene, CDR1 is SGHTA and CDR2 is FQGNSA. The CDR3 totals 12 residues. Based on the CDR3 plus reference TRBV7-2 and TRBJ1-4, the full variable domain is GAGVSQSPSNKVTEKGKDVELRCDPISGHTALYWYRQSLGQGLEFLIYFQGNSAPDKSGLPSDRFSAERTGGSVSTLTIQRTQQEDSAVYLCASSSTDEKLFFGSGTQLSVL.

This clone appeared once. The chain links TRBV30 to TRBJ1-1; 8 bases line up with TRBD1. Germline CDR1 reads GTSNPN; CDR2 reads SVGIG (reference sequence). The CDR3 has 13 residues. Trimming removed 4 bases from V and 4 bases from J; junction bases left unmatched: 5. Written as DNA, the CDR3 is TGTGCCTGGACAAGACAGGGGAGCACTGAAGCTTTCTTT. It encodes CAWTRQGSTEAFF.

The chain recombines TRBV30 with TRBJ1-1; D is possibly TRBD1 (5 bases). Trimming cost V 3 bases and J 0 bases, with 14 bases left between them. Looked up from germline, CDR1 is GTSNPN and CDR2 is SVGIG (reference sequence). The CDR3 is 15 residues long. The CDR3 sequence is CAWRWIGAMNTEAFF. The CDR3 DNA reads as TGTGCCTGGAGGTGGATTGGGGCGATGAACACTGAAGCTTTCTTT.

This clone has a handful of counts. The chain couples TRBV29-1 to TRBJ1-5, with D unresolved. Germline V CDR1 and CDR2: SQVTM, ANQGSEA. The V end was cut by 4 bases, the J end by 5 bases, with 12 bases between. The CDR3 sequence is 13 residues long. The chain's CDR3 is CSVASQEHQPQHF. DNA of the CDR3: TGCAGCGTTGCGTCCCAGGAGCATCAGCCCCAGCATTTT.